A selection of T cell receptor beta chains follows, all from one sample in a study of blood T cell repertoires in COVID-19. Only in-frame clones appear in the TCRdb table, and some are missing; sequencing was by immunoSEQ multiplex PCR. The sample lists 95,000 to 150,000 clones; 60% to 85% were seen once. Source material: peripheral blood. These receptors were obtained from a man between 65 and 79 years old with acute or convalescent COVID-19. Each CDR3 is given with its conserved first and last residue. D genes are given only for firm matches. Some rows have no size entry. The others give once, few or many, or a class for an expanded clone.

TRBJ2-7,TRBV10-3,17,TRBD2,.,TGTGCCATCAGTGAGGGAAGGCAAAGGACTAGGTCCTACGAGCAGTACTTC,CAISEGRQRTRSYEQYF
TRBJ1-3,TRBV9,16,.,.,TGTGCCAGCAGCCCAGGGATGGTGAGCTCTGGAAACACCATATATTTT,CASSPGMVSSGNTIYF
TRBJ2-3,TRBV5-1,14,TRBD2,.,TGCGCCAGCAGCTCGGGACTAGGTGCAGATACGCAGTATTTT,CASSSGLGADTQYF
TRBJ1-2,TRBV5-4,14,TRBD1,.,TGTGCCAGCAGTCCCGGGACAGGGGAGACCGGCTACACCTTC,CASSPGTGETGYTF
TRBJ2-7,TRBV7-2,15,.,.,TGTGCCAGCAGCCCCTCCAGCCTAGGCTCCTACGAGCAGTACTTC,CASSPSSLGSYEQYF
TRBJ2-3,TRBV5-1,17,TRBD2,few,TGCGCCAGCAGCTTGGTGGCGGGGGGAGGAGTTACAGATACGCAGTATTTT,CASSLVAGGGVTDTQYF
TRBJ2-2,TRBV7-3,15,TRBD1,.,TGTGCCAGCAGCCGACAGGGCATGGACACCGGGGAGCTGTTTTTT,CASSRQGMDTGELFF
TRBJ1-2,TRBV7-9,15,.,.,TGTGCCAGCAGTCCAACAGCTCCGGTGCTTTATGGCTACACCTTC,CASSPTAPVLYGYTF
TRBJ1-6,TRBV9,15,TRBD1,.,TGTGCCAGCAGCGTCCGGACAGGCGGCAATTCACCCCTCCACTTT,CASSVRTGGNSPLHF
TRBJ2-7,TRBV3-1/TRBV3-2,16,TRBD2,.,TGTGCCAGCAGCCAAGAGCCGGGCGGGGGGGCCTACGAGCAGTACTTC,CASSQEPGGGAYEQYF
TRBJ1-6,TRBV7-9,15,TRBD1,.,TGTGCCAGCAGCCTACCGGGACAGGGGAATTCACCCCTCCACTTT,CASSLPGQGNSPLHF
TRBJ1-2,TRBV15,13,.,.,TGTGCCACCAGCAGAGATTGGCGGGATGGATACACCTTC,CATSRDWRDGYTF
TRBJ2-1,TRBV12-3/TRBV12-4,13,.,.,TGTGCCAGCACAACAGGCTCCTACAATGAGCAGTTCTTC,CASTTGSYNEQFF
TRBJ2-7,TRBV29-1,12,.,.,TGCAGCGTTGACGCGGATTCGAGGGAGCAGTACTTC,CSVDADSREQYF
TRBJ1-3,TRBV9,13,.,.,TGTGCCAGCAGCTTTCTAAATGGAAACACCATATATTTT,CASSFLNGNTIYF
TRBJ1-5,TRBV9,16,TRBD1,.,TGTGCCAGCAGCGTAGGGGTCCAGGGGGCGGATCAGCCCCAGCATTTT,CASSVGVQGADQPQHF
TRBJ1-1,TRBV6-4,13,TRBD1,.,TGTGCCAGCGGATCGACAGGGCCCACTGAAGCTTTCTTT,CASGSTGPTEAFF
TRBJ1-4,TRBV6-5,15,TRBD1,few,TGTGCCAGCACCCCTTCCGGACAGGGGTATGAAAAACTGTTTTTT,CASTPSGQGYEKLFF
TRBJ2-1,TRBV19,13,.,few,TGTGCCAGTAGTACCAACTTCTACAATGAGCAGTTCTTC,CASSTNFYNEQFF
TRBJ2-1,TRBV4-1,16,.,.,TGCGCCAGCAGCACCCCTACGGCGGGTAATCTGGATGAGCAGTTCTTC,CASSTPTAGNLDEQFF